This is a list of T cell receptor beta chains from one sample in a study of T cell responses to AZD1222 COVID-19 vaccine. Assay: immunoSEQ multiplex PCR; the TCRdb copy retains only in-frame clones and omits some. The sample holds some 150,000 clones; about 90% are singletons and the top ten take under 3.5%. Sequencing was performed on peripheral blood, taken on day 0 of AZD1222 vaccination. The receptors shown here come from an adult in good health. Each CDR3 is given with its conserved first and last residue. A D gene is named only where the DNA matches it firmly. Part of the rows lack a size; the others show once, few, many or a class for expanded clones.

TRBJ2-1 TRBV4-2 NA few TGTGCCAGCAGCCAAGATTCGAGTTCTCAGTTCTTC CASSQDSSSQFF
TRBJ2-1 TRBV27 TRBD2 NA TGTGCCAGCAGTTTATTGGAGGGACTAGCGGCCTACAATGAGCAGTTCTTC CASSLLEGLAAYNEQFF
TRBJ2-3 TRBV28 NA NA TGTGCCAGCAGTTTCGCTTTAGGGGGAACTTTAAGCACAGATACGCAGTATTTT CASSFALGGTLSTDTQYF
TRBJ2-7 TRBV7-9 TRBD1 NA TGTGCCAGCGATACAGGGGGCGAGCAGTACTTC CASDTGGEQYF
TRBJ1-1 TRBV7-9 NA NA TGTGCCAGCAGCTTACAGGGGAGCGCTGAAGCTTTCTTT CASSLQGSAEAFF
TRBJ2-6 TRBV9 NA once TGTGCCAGCAGCGTAGGCCGGGACTCAACCCTCTCTGGGGCCAACGTCCTGACTTTC CASSVGRDSTLSGANVLTF
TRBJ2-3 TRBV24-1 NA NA TGTGCCACCAGTGATCCCCGGACAGTCGACGCAGATACGCAGTATTTT CATSDPRTVDADTQYF
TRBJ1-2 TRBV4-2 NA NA TGTGCCAGCAGCCAAGCTTTCCGGGGGCCAAGTGGCTACACCTTC CASSQAFRGPSGYTF
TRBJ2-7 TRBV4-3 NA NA TGCGCCAGCAGCCCCGACAGGAGGTTATGGGTTTACGAGCAGTACTTC CASSPDRRLWVYEQYF
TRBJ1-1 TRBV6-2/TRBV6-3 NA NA TGTGCCAGCAGTACGAATCTGATGAACACTGAAGCTTTCTTT CASSTNLMNTEAFF
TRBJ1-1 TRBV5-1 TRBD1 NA TGCGCCAGCAGCTTGGCCCCGGACAGGGGCGACACTGAAGCTTTCTTT CASSLAPDRGDTEAFF
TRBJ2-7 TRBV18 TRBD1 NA TGTGCCAGCTCACCCAGGGGGAGCCCGGGAACCTACGAGCAGTACTTC CASSPRGSPGTYEQYF
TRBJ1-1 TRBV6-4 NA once TGTGCCAGCAGCGCTGGGGATAACACTGAAGCTTTCTTT CASSAGDNTEAFF
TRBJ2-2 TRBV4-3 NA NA TGCGCCAGCAGCCAAGATGAAGGGGCGCGGAGGGACAGCGGTTGCGCCGGGGAGCTGTTTTTT CASSQDEGARRDSGCAGELFF
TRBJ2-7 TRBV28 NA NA TGTGCCAGCAGTTCAGGGTCGACGGGTCGACACGAGCAGTACTTC CASSSGSTGRHEQYF
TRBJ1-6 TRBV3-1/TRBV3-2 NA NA TGTGCCAGCAGCCACGCAATACGGGAGGAGTCCTATAATTCACCCCTCCACTTT CASSHAIREESYNSPLHF
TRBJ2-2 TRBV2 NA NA TGTGCCAGCAGGGGCCGGTCGAACACCGGGGAGCTGTTTTTT CASRGRSNTGELFF
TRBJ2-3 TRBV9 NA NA TGTGCCAGCAGCGGAGCGGCAGTCAGCACAGATACGCAGTATTTT CASSGAAVSTDTQYF
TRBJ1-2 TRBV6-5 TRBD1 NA TGTGCCAGCAGCGATACAGGGGTAAACTATGGCTACACCTTC CASSDTGVNYGYTF
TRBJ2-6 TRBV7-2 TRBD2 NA TGTGCCAGCAGCTTTTCTAGCGGGTCTGGGGCCAACGTCCTGACTTTC CASSFSSGSGANVLTF
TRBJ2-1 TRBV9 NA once TGTGCCAGCAGCTCCCCGAAGGACGGACCTATTCACAATGAGCAGTTCTTC CASSSPKDGPIHNEQFF
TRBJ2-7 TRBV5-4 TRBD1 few TGTGCCAGCAGCTTCAAACAGGGGGTGAGGTACGAGCAGTACTTC CASSFKQGVRYEQYF
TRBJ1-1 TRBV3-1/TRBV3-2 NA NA TGTGCCAGCAGCCAAGATTTGGTTAACAGAGAAGCTTTCTTT CASSQDLVNREAFF
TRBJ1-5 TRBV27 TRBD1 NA TGTGCCAGCAGTTTAGTAGGGACAGGGAGGAATCAGCCCCAGCATTTT CASSLVGTGRNQPQHF
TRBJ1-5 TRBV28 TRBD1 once TGTGCCAGCAGCCCAGCCACAGGGGGGAATCAGCCCCAGCATTTT CASSPATGGNQPQHF
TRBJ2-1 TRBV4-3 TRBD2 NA TGCGCCAGCAGCCCGGCTAGCGGGGGAATTTACAATGAGCAGTTCTTC CASSPASGGIYNEQFF
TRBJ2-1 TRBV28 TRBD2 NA TGTGCCAGCAGTTCTCGACTAGCGGGAGCATATGAGCAGTTCTTC CASSSRLAGAYEQFF
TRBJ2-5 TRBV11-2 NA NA TGTGCCAGCAGGGAGGGCAGGGTAGAGACCCAGTACTTC CASREGRVETQYF
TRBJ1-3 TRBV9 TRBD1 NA TGTGCCAGCAGCGAAGGCGGCAGGGGGCTAAACACCATATATTTT CASSEGGRGLNTIYF
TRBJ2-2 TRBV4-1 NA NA TGCGCCAGCAGCCAAGATTATGTGGCCGGGGAGCTGTTTTTT CASSQDYVAGELFF
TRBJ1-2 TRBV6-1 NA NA TGTGCCAGCAGTGAATCGGACGTCCAGGGCAATGGCTACACCTTC CASSESDVQGNGYTF
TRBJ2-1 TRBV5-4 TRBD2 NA TGTGCCAGCAGCTCCGGACTAGCGGGAGCTCTAAATGAGCAGTTCTTC CASSSGLAGALNEQFF
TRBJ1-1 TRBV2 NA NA TGTGCCAGCAGTGAGAAGTTCAGTGGGGGTAAAGCTTTCTTT CASSEKFSGGKAFF
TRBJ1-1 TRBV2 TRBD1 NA TGTGCCAGCGGGGCAGGGGGCGATAACACTGAAGCTTTCTTT CASGAGGDNTEAFF